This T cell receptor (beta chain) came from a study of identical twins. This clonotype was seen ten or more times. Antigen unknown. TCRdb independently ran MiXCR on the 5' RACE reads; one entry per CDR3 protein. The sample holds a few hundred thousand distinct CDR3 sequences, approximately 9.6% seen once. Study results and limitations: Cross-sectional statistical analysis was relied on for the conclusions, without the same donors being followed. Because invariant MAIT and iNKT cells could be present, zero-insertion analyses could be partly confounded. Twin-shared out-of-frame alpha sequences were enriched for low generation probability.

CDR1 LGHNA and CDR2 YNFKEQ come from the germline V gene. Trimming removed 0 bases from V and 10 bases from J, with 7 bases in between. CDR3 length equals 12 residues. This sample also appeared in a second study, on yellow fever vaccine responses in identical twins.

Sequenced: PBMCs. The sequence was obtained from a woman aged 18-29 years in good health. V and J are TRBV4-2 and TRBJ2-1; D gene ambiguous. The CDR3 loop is CASSQENTEQFF. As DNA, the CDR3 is TGTGCCAGCAGCCAAGAGAACACCGAGCAGTTCTTC.